A selection of T cell receptor beta chains follows, all from one sample in a study of Ad26.COV2.S vaccination and SARS-CoV-2 variants. Some clones are missing from TCRdb's copy, which holds only in-frame ones; the method was immunoSEQ multiplex PCR. The table includes some 410,000 clones, roughly 90% detected once. Material: peripheral blood, obtained in a trial of Ad26.COV2.S vaccine versus placebo. These receptors were taken from a person aged 18-65 years who received the Ad26.COV2.S COVID-19 vaccine or a placebo. Both conserved end residues are trimmed from each CDR3.

>TRBV6-2/TRBV6-3|TRBJ1-3
ASSYGQYGNTIY
>TRBV21-1|TRBJ2-5
ASAVTRQETQY
>TRBV7-9|TRBJ1-5
ASSPAVLGYDNQPQH
>TRBV6-2/TRBV6-3|TRBJ1-3
ATSHGDGVSGNTIY
>TRBV19|TRBJ2-1
ASSIRTAVDEQF
>TRBV11-2|TRBJ2-2
ASSFGPGGELF
>TRBV14|TRBJ2-6
ASSQGGTGANVLT
>TRBV6-4|TRBJ1-2
ASSMTGSNYGYT
>TRBV5-1|TRBJ2-2
ASSLRLADGELF
>TRBV18|TRBJ2-5
ASSPSRQETQY
>TRBV7-9|TRBJ2-5
ASRKTGGRETQY
>TRBV4-3|TRBJ1-2
ASSQDGLYGYT
>TRBV5-1|TRBJ1-3
ASSYGSGNTIY
>TRBV27|TRBJ1-4
ASKPPGSEKLF
>TRBV4-3|TRBJ1-2
ASSQGQGARGYT
>TRBV18|TRBJ1-1
ASSPHKNTEAF
>TRBV4-3|TRBJ1-2
ASSQDRGGPGYT
>TRBV6-4|TRBJ2-2
ASSEFINTGELF
>TRBV24-1|TRBJ1-2
ATSEPDRSDGYT
>TRBV20-1|TRBJ2-3
SVGAGDTQY
>TRBV7-8|TRBJ2-6
ASSGAAASGANVLT
>TRBV15|TRBJ1-4
ATSRGRGGEKLF
>TRBV2|TRBJ1-3
ASSATSSGNTIY
>TRBV5-4|TRBJ1-1
ASSSGQGVTEAF
>TRBV5-6|TRBJ1-1
ASSLVMNRLNTEAF
>TRBV10-3|TRBJ1-2
AIRDVGLDGYT
>TRBV19|TRBJ2-1
ASSILAGGHNEQF
>TRBV28|TRBJ2-1
ASSQEGGSYNEQF
>TRBV9|TRBJ1-1
ASRKGEGTEAF
>TRBV12-3/TRBV12-4|TRBJ1-2
ASSLGNYGYT
>TRBV10-2|TRBJ2-7
ASSSFLHKYEQY
>TRBV11-2|TRBJ2-5
ASSFGSQETQY
>TRBV4-1|TRBJ2-2
ASSQDRANTGELF
>TRBV4-1|TRBJ1-2
ASSQVGQLNYGYT
>TRBV4-1|TRBJ1-1
ASSQGDRAPVGAF
>TRBV13|TRBJ1-1
ASSLEGDRVGTEAF
>TRBV5-5|TRBJ1-5
ASSLEAAIGGPQH
>TRBV10-2|TRBJ2-1
ASSFRASSYNEQF
>TRBV2|TRBJ2-7
ASTRSGTGYEQY
>TRBV6-2/TRBV6-3|TRBJ2-5
ASSPGRLAGGQETQY
>TRBV7-9|TRBJ2-2
ASSSRDTGELF
>TRBV9|TRBJ1-3
ASSTNREISGNTIY
>TRBV6-2/TRBV6-3|TRBJ2-7
ASSPVRTVVYEQY
>TRBV7-2|TRBJ2-5
ASTLREGGETQY
>TRBV21-1|TRBJ2-7
ASSKGVLASYEQY